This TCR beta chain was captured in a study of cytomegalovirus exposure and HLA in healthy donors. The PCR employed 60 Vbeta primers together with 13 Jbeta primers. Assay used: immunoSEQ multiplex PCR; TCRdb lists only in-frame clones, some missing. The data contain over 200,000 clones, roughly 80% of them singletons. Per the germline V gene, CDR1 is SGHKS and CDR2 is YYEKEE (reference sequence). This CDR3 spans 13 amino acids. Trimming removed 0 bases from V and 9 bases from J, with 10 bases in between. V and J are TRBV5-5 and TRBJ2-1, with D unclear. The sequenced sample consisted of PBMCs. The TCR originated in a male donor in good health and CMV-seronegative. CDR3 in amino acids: CASSLVPEREQFF. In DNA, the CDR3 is TGTGCCAGCAGCTTGGTCCCAGAACGTGAGCAGTTCTTC.